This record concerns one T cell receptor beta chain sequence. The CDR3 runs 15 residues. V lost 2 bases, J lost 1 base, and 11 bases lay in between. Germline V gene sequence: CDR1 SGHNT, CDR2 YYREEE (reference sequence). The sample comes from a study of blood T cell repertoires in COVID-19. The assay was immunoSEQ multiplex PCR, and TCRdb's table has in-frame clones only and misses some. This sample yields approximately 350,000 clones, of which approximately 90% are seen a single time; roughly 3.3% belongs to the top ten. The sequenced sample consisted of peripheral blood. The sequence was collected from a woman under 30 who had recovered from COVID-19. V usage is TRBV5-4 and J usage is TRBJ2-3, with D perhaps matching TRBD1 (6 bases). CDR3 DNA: TGTGCCAGCAGCTTTTGGGGGCTTGGCACAGATACGCAGTATTTT. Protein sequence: CASSFWGLGTDTQYF.